This paragraph covers one TCR beta chain sequence. Its antigen is as yet unknown. The data derive from a study of graft-versus-host responses after intestinal transplantation. About the research overall: Anti-thymocyte globulin induction, then tacrolimus and steroids for about 3 years, went to all recipients.

The germline gives CDR1 MNHEY, CDR2 SVGAGI. CDR3 length: 13 residues. V lost 5 bases to trimming and J lost 6 bases, with 13 bases between them. Generated by immunoSEQ multiplex PCR, the TCRdb table keeps only in-frame clones and is missing some. The table has 98,000 or so clones, 87% seen once. The study's findings and limits: Association was observed between peak circulating GvH clone levels and early post-transplant HvG declines. GvH clones surfaced in recipient marrow, some emerging earlier in ileum or blood.

The chain carries TRBV6-5 and TRBJ1-1; possibly TRBD1 for D (5 bases). The sequencing here drew on unstimulated CD4+ T cells sorted from spleen or lymph node cells, taken before intestinal transplant. This clonotype originated in a human donor who received an intestinal transplant. CDR3 sequence reads: CASSLSHRSEAFF. The CDR3 DNA sequence: TGTGCCAGCAGTCTGTCACACAGGTCTGAAGCTTTCTTT.